One and the same sample provided the 11 T cell receptor beta chains below, sequenced in a study of shared clonotypes between healthy human individuals. CD8 cells regarded as naive lacked CD45RO, were positively chosen for CCR7, and omitted terminally differentiated effector memory CD45RA+ cells. Produced via immunoSEQ multiplex PCR; TCRdb's table is partial and in-frame only. The sample lists about 2 million clones; about 95% were seen once. Sequences were obtained from naive CD8+ T cells sorted from blood. These TCRs come from a man younger than 30 in good health.

The chain joins TRBV10-2 to TRBJ2-3; TRBD2 agrees at 13 bases. CDR1 and CDR2 from the germline V gene are WSHSY and SAAADI. V lost 2 bases and J lost 2; bases outside the gene matches: 7. The CDR3 runs to 18 residues. CDR3 coding DNA: TGCGCCAGCAGTGAGACAAGACTAGCGGGAGGTCACACAGATACGCAGTATTTT. Its protein product is CASSETRLAGGHTDTQYF.

The V call is TRBV21-1, the J call TRBJ2-7; TRBD2 is the table's D call, not checked against the DNA. TRBV21-1 is designated a pseudogene. The CDR3 spans 15 residues. CDR3 bases: TGTGCCAGCAGCACCACGGAACGGGTCTCCTACGAGCAGTACTTC. Translated, it gives CASSTTERVSYEQYF.

The chain couples TRBV5-1 to TRBJ2-3; TRBD2 matches at 10 bases. The CDR3 is 15 residues long. V shed 1 base and J 6 bases; nucleotides not matched to a gene: 5. Germline assignment: CDR1 SGHRS and CDR2 YFSETQ. The CDR3 here is CASSLLSGGPDTQYF. In DNA, the CDR3 is TGCGCCAGCAGCTTGCTTAGCGGGGGGCCGGATACGCAGTATTTT. The full variable domain, in which reference TRBV5-1 and TRBJ2-3 provide the parts outside the CDR3, is KAGVTQTPRYLIKTRGQQVTLSCSPISGHRSVSWYQQTPGQGLQFLFEYFSETQRNKGNFPGRFSGRQFSNSRSEMNVSTLELGDSALYLCASSLLSGGPDTQYFGPGTRLTVL.

The V call is TRBV7-2, the J call TRBJ1-6; no clear D. The CDR3 is made up of 14 amino acids. Germline V lookup: CDR1 SGHTA, CDR2 FQGNSA. Trimming stripped 3 bases from V and 8 bases from J, with 11 bases between. The CDR3, as DNA: TGTGCCAGCAGCTTCTCACAGCAAGATTCACCCCTCCACTTT. Residues: CASSFSQQDSPLHF.

V gene TRBV10-1 combines with J gene TRBJ2-7; D remains unclear. CDR3 length: 14 residues. Germline V gives CDR1 WNHNN, CDR2 SYGVQD (reference sequence). V was pared by 6 bases and J by 3 bases, with 15 bases between. Written as DNA, the CDR3 is TGCGCCAGCAGGAGACCGGCAGGCCACTACGAGCAGTACTTC. Residues: CASRRPAGHYEQYF.

This chain connects TRBV11-3 to TRBJ2-1, with D perhaps TRBD2 (6 bases). The CDR3 runs to 16 residues. Trimming took off 5 bases at V and 3 bases at J, with 17 bases between the two ends. Germline lookup yields CDR1 SGHNT and CDR2 YENEEA. The CDR3 coding sequence is TGTGCCAGCAGCCCGTCCCTCGGGGGATTCTACAATGAGCAGTTCTTC. Amino acids: CASSPSLGGFYNEQFF.

The gene calls are TRBV2 and TRBJ1-3; possibly TRBD1 for D (6 bases). Germline CDR1 SNHLY, CDR2 FYNNEI. This CDR3 spans 15 amino acids. Trimming took 6 bases from V and 4 from J, leaving 16 bases between them. The CDR3 DNA reads as TGTGCCAGCAGGTTTACCGGGACACAAGGAAACACCATATATTTT. As protein: CASRFTGTQGNTIYF.

This clone was seen just once. The J gene is TRBJ2-1, the V gene TRBV6-6; 9 bases agree with TRBD2. The CDR3 has 16 amino acids. The ends lost 2 bases at V and 5 bases at J; junction bases unmatched: 7. In germline, CDR1 is MNHNY, CDR2 SVGAGI (reference sequence). In DNA form, the CDR3 reads TGTGCCAGCAGTTACGGCGGGGGGGGCCGTCACAATGAGCAGTTCTTC. Its protein is CASSYGGGGRHNEQFF.

The rearrangement links TRBV7-2 to TRBJ2-1; D tentatively reads TRBD1 or TRBD2 (5 bases each). The CDR3 runs 16 residues. CDR1 is SGHTA, CDR2 FQGNSA, per germline. V lost 1 base, J lost 6 bases, and 16 bases lay in between. The CDR3 nucleotides read TGTGCCAGCAGCTTAGTCCTTGGGACGGACGGCAATGAGCAGTTCTTC. Translation: CASSLVLGTDGNEQFF.

V is TRBV11-2 and J is TRBJ1-1; D unresolved. From germline, CDR1 is SGHAT and CDR2 FQNNGV. The CDR3 runs 17 residues. V dropped 1 base and J dropped 3 bases, with 18 bases sitting between them. The CDR3: CASSLARPGSGYTEAFF. In nucleotides, the CDR3 is TGTGCCAGCAGCTTAGCAAGACCCGGGTCGGGGTACACTGAAGCTTTCTTT.

J is TRBJ2-2 and V is TRBV7-3; no reliable D call. CDR1 is SGHTA and CDR2 is FQGTGA in the germline V gene. V gave up 2 bases and J gave up 4 bases, with 5 bases separating them. The CDR3 totals 13 residues. CDR3 nucleotide sequence: TGTGCCAGCAGCTTATCCGTCACCGGGGAGCTGTTTTTT. It yields the protein CASSLSVTGELFF.